A selection of T cell receptor beta chains follows, all from one sample in a study of T cell changes during pregnancy in multiple sclerosis. Method: immunoSEQ multiplex PCR; TCRdb's copy keeps in-frame clones and lacks some. The table includes about 54,000 clones, around 92% detected once. The sample consisted of peripheral blood, taken after pregnancy. Receptors were obtained from a female donor in good health, enrolled as a control in a pregnancy study. Each CDR3 is given with its conserved first and last residue. Fields, in order: D gene, J gene, clone size, V gene, CDR3 protein, CDR3 DNA. The D gene is left open where the match is weak. Clone size appears in some rows only: once, few, many, or a class for an expanded clone.

>.|TRBJ2-1|.|TRBV9
CASSVRTAYNEQFF
TGTGCCAGCAGCGTAAGGACAGCCTACAATGAGCAGTTCTTC
>TRBD2|TRBJ2-7|.|TRBV27
CASSSLGLAGGRPPYEQYF
TGTGCCAGCAGTTCCCTGGGGCTAGCGGGGGGACGCCCCCCCTACGAGCAGTACTTC
>.|TRBJ1-1|.|TRBV5-1
CASSSSTVNTEAFF
TGCGCCAGCAGCTCTTCGACAGTGAACACTGAAGCTTTCTTT
>.|TRBJ2-7|.|TRBV6-1
CASSITHISYEQYF
TGTGCCAGCAGCATTACACACATCTCCTACGAGCAGTACTTC
>TRBD1|TRBJ2-7|.|TRBV28
CASSLPGQGVEQYF
TGTGCCAGCAGCCTTCCGGGACAGGGCGTCGAGCAGTACTTC
>.|TRBJ2-1|.|TRBV28
CASSSGGGAGKTYNEQFF
TGTGCCAGCAGTTCCGGGGGTGGGGCCGGCAAGACCTACAATGAGCAGTTCTTC
>.|TRBJ2-1|once|TRBV10-3
CAISGARGHNEQFF
TGTGCCATCAGTGGGGCGCGGGGTCACAATGAGCAGTTCTTC
>.|TRBJ2-5|.|TRBV5-1
CASSLDWATYQETQYF
TGCGCCAGCAGCTTGGATTGGGCTACGTACCAAGAGACCCAGTACTTC
>.|TRBJ1-5|.|TRBV30
CAWADTYSNQPQHF
TGTGCCTGGGCCGACACCTATAGCAATCAGCCCCAGCATTTT
>.|TRBJ1-3|.|TRBV13
CASSYISGNTIYF
TGTGCCAGCAGCTATATATCGGGAAACACCATATATTTT
>.|TRBJ2-3|.|TRBV7-6
CASSPGGGRDTQYF
TGTGCCAGCAGCCCAGGGGGAGGAAGAGATACGCAGTATTTT
>.|TRBJ2-1|.|TRBV9
CASSVTDYNEQFF
TGTGCCAGCAGCGTTACTGACTACAATGAGCAGTTCTTC
>.|TRBJ2-7|.|TRBV7-2
CASSWVGAGIYEQYF
TGTGCCAGCAGCTGGGTGGGTGCAGGGATCTACGAGCAGTACTTC
>TRBD2|TRBJ2-2|.|TRBV29-1
CSVLSSGGSNPTGELFF
TGCAGCGTTTTGTCTAGCGGGGGGTCTAACCCCACCGGGGAGCTGTTTTTT
>.|TRBJ1-1|once|TRBV15
CATSRGGDGVEAFF
TGTGCCACCAGCAGAGGTGGAGACGGGGTTGAAGCTTTCTTT
>.|TRBJ1-1|.|TRBV7-9
CASSLGRGNTEAFF
TGTGCCAGCAGCTTAGGCAGGGGCAACACTGAAGCTTTCTTT
>.|TRBJ2-7|.|TRBV5-8
CASSLRGISYEQYF
TGTGCCAGCAGCTTAAGAGGGATCTCCTACGAGCAGTACTTC
>TRBD1|TRBJ2-7|.|TRBV7-9
CASSLGQGADEQYF
TGTGCCAGCAGCTTAGGTCAGGGGGCGGACGAGCAGTACTTC
>TRBD1|TRBJ1-1|few|TRBV6-4
CASSETGERSEAFF
TGTGCCAGCAGTGAGACAGGGGAAAGATCTGAAGCTTTCTTT
>TRBD2|TRBJ2-2|.|TRBV15
CATSPRLAGARELFF
TGTGCCACCAGCCCTAGACTAGCGGGAGCGCGGGAGCTGTTTTTT
>.|TRBJ1-2|.|TRBV7-9
CASSPSRGLGYTF
TGTGCCAGCAGCCCCTCAAGGGGATTAGGCTACACCTTC
>TRBD2|TRBJ2-3|.|TRBV30
CAWSVSGGWNTQYF
TGTGCCTGGAGTGTGTCGGGAGGATGGAATACGCAGTATTTT
>TRBD1|TRBJ2-2|.|TRBV7-7
CASSSGTGTGELFF
TGTGCTAGCAGCTCCGGGACAGGGACCGGGGAGCTGTTTTTT
>.|TRBJ2-5|.|TRBV10-1
CASSESGLGGTQYF
TGCGCCAGCAGTGAGTCGGGACTTGGGGGGACCCAGTACTTC
>.|TRBJ2-7|.|TRBV2
CASSEWDTASYEQYF
TGTGCCAGCAGTGAATGGGACACAGCTTCCTACGAGCAGTACTTC
>TRBD2|TRBJ2-2|.|TRBV4-1
CASRRAGAGELFF
TGCGCCAGCAGAAGGGCGGGGGCCGGGGAGCTGTTTTTT
>.|TRBJ1-4|.|TRBV7-2
CASSLGQVNEKLFF
TGTGCCAGCAGCTTAGGACAAGTAAATGAAAAACTGTTTTTT
>.|TRBJ2-7|.|TRBV11-3
CASSRGGFDEQYF
TGTGCCAGCAGCCGCGGGGGCTTCGACGAGCAGTACTTC
>.|TRBJ1-5|.|TRBV5-1
CASRPEGEKNQPQHF
TGCGCCAGCAGACCGGAGGGTGAAAAGAATCAGCCCCAGCATTTT
>.|TRBJ1-1|once|TRBV6-5
CASGRITVNTEAFF
TGTGCCAGCGGTCGTATCACGGTGAACACTGAAGCTTTCTTT
>.|TRBJ2-3|.|TRBV9
CASSVRRSGTDTQYF
TGTGCCAGCAGCGTACGGCGGAGTGGCACAGATACGCAGTATTTT
>.|TRBJ2-3|few|TRBV5-1
CASSIRLALQTDTQYF
TGCGCCAGCAGCATCCGATTGGCCCTACAGACAGATACGCAGTATTTT
>.|TRBJ1-4|.|TRBV19
CASSIVVDRGEKLFF
TGTGCCAGTAGTATAGTGGTTGACCGGGGAGAAAAACTGTTTTTT
>.|TRBJ1-1|.|TRBV7-9
CASTSQSRDTEAFF
TGTGCCAGCACCTCCCAGAGTCGGGACACTGAAGCTTTCTTT
>TRBD2|TRBJ2-3|once|TRBV9
CASSDGTSGGPGDTQYF
TGTGCCAGCAGCGATGGAACTAGCGGGGGGCCCGGGGATACGCAGTATTTT
>TRBD1|TRBJ1-1|.|TRBV10-3
CATRPTGMGEAFF
TGTGCCACTCGACCGACAGGGATGGGGGAGGCTTTCTTT
>.|TRBJ1-2|once|TRBV6-5
CASTQGSYGYTF
TGTGCCAGCACCCAGGGTAGCTATGGCTACACCTTC
>.|TRBJ2-5|.|TRBV19
CASSITGSPKETQYF
TGTGCCAGTAGTATAACAGGGAGTCCAAAAGAGACCCAGTACTTC
>.|TRBJ1-2|.|TRBV5-4
CASSFGQNNYGYTF
TGTGCCAGCAGCTTTGGACAGAATAACTATGGCTACACCTTC
>.|TRBJ1-1|.|TRBV19
CASSIDRGSNTEAFF
TGTGCCAGTAGTATAGATCGGGGAAGTAACACTGAAGCTTTCTTT
>TRBD2|TRBJ2-7|.|TRBV5-1
CASSLGLAGGFREQYF
TGCGCCAGCAGCTTGGGACTAGCGGGGGGTTTTCGCGAGCAGTACTTC
>.|TRBJ1-5|once|TRBV7-6
CASSQTDSQPQHF
TGTGCCAGCAGCCAGACAGACAGTCAGCCCCAGCATTTT
>.|TRBJ1-4|.|TRBV4-1
CASSQDYLGDRIEKLFF
TGCGCCAGCAGCCAAGATTATCTCGGGGATAGGATTGAAAAACTGTTTTTT
>TRBD1|TRBJ2-7|.|TRBV19
CASRTRQGVSYEQYF
TGTGCCAGTAGGACTCGACAGGGGGTCTCCTACGAGCAGTACTTC
>.|TRBJ2-7|.|TRBV19
CASSIDEEEQYF
TGTGCCAGTAGTATAGACGAAGAGGAGCAGTACTTC
>.|TRBJ2-1|.|TRBV19
CATKAGAAYNEQFF
TGTGCCACCAAGGCAGGGGCCGCCTACAATGAGCAGTTCTTC